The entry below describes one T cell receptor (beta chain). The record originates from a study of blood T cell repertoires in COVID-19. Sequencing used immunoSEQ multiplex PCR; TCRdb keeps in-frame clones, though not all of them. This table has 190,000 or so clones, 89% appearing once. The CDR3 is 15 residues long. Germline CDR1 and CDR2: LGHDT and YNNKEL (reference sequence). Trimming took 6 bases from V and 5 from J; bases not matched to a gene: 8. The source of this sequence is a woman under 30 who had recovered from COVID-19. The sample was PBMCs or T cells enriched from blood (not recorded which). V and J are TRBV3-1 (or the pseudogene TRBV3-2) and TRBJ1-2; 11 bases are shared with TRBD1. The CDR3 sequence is CASSHPDRGLYGYTF. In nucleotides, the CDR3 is TGTGCCAGCAGTCACCCGGACAGGGGGCTATATGGCTACACCTTC.